These T cell receptor beta chains were read from a single sample in a study of blood T cell repertoires in COVID-19. Profiled with immunoSEQ multiplex PCR; TCRdb holds only in-frame clones, not every one. The repertoire has about 220,000 clones, roughly nine tenths of them found once; the top ten carry roughly 2.7%. Sequenced sample: PBMCs or T cells enriched from blood (not recorded which). Receptors originate from a woman in her thirties who had recovered from COVID-19. Each CDR3 is given with its conserved first and last residue. Fields, in order: CDR3 length, D gene, J gene, V gene, clone size, CDR3 protein, CDR3 DNA. D genes are given only for firm matches. Clone size is shown for a subset of rows, as once, few, many or a class of expanded clone.

length: 15
D: TRBD2
J: TRBJ2-3
V: TRBV13
size: -
CDR3: CASSFGTSGGDTQYF
DNA: TGTGCCAGCAGCTTTGGGACTAGCGGGGGAGATACGCAGTATTTT

length: 18
D: -
J: TRBJ1-2
V: TRBV5-5
size: -
CDR3: CASSSAPPTGRGGYGYTF
DNA: TGTGCCAGCAGCTCGGCGCCGCCGACAGGACGGGGGGGCTATGGCTACACCTTC

length: 15
D: TRBD1
J: TRBJ1-3
V: TRBV19
size: -
CDR3: CASTRQGTVGNTIYF
DNA: TGTGCCAGTACCAGACAGGGAACGGTCGGAAACACCATATATTTT

length: 16
D: TRBD1
J: TRBJ1-5
V: TRBV27
size: -
CDR3: CASSLVGDRGNQPQHF
DNA: TGTGCCAGCAGTTTAGTCGGCGACAGGGGCAATCAGCCCCAGCATTTT

length: 17
D: TRBD2
J: TRBJ2-3
V: TRBV5-1
size: -
CDR3: CASSTLLAGASTDTQYF
DNA: TGCGCCAGCAGCACCTTACTAGCGGGGGCTAGCACAGATACGCAGTATTTT

length: 16
D: TRBD2
J: TRBJ2-7
V: TRBV4-3
size: -
CDR3: CASSQGTSGGGYEQYF
DNA: TGCGCCAGCAGCCAAGGAACTAGCGGGGGGGGCTACGAGCAGTACTTC

length: 18
D: TRBD2
J: TRBJ2-4
V: TRBV3-1/TRBV3-2
size: -
CDR3: CASSGTMGFTLAKNIQYF
DNA: TGTGCCAGCAGCGGGACTATGGGGTTCACTCTAGCCAAAAACATTCAGTACTTC

length: 15
D: -
J: TRBJ2-5
V: TRBV11-1
size: -
CDR3: CASSLGTSGGETQYF
DNA: TGTGCCAGCAGCTTAGGTACCTCAGGAGGAGAGACCCAGTACTTC

length: 16
D: TRBD1
J: TRBJ1-3
V: TRBV19
size: -
CDR3: CASSKPGQALGNTIYF
DNA: TGTGCCAGTAGTAAACCGGGACAGGCATTAGGAAACACCATATATTTT

length: 16
D: -
J: TRBJ1-2
V: TRBV7-9
size: -
CDR3: CASSFVGTPPGDGYTF
DNA: TGTGCCAGCAGCTTCGTTGGGACACCCCCCGGAGATGGCTACACCTTC

length: 16
D: TRBD1
J: TRBJ1-2
V: TRBV6-2/TRBV6-3
size: -
CDR3: CASSYRVGQGDYGYTF
DNA: TGTGCCAGCAGCTATAGGGTCGGACAGGGAGACTATGGCTACACCTTC

length: 16
D: TRBD1
J: TRBJ1-6
V: TRBV24-1
size: -
CDR3: CATKGDLRQGRTPLHF
DNA: TGTGCCACCAAAGGGGACCTTAGACAGGGGAGGACACCCCTCCACTTT

length: 15
D: -
J: TRBJ1-2
V: TRBV4-3
size: -
CDR3: CASSQDLAGMRGYTF
DNA: TGCGCCAGCAGCCAAGACCTGGCAGGGATGCGTGGCTACACCTTC

length: 14
D: -
J: TRBJ1-6
V: TRBV4-2
size: -
CDR3: CASSQDREGSPLHF
DNA: TGTGCCAGCAGCCAAGATCGGGAGGGTTCACCCCTCCACTTT

length: 15
D: TRBD1
J: TRBJ2-3
V: TRBV5-1
size: -
CDR3: CASSDTGGSSDTQYF
DNA: TGCGCCAGCAGCGATACAGGGGGCTCTTCAGATACGCAGTATTTT

length: 15
D: -
J: TRBJ1-2
V: TRBV10-2
size: -
CDR3: CASSSSASDHYGYTF
DNA: TGCGCCAGCAGCTCAAGCGCATCGGATCACTATGGCTACACCTTC

length: 18
D: TRBD1
J: TRBJ1-5
V: TRBV6-2/TRBV6-3
size: -
CDR3: CASSYGLGTGLSNQPQHF
DNA: TGTGCCAGCAGTTACGGCTTAGGGACAGGACTTAGCAATCAGCCCCAGCATTTT

length: 13
D: -
J: TRBJ1-1
V: TRBV5-6
size: -
CDR3: CASSPDRFSEAFF
DNA: TGTGCCAGCAGCCCAGACAGATTTTCTGAAGCTTTCTTT

length: 17
D: -
J: TRBJ1-2
V: TRBV7-9
size: -
CDR3: CASSSSEAATENYGYTF
DNA: TGTGCCAGCAGCTCCTCGGAGGCCGCGACTGAGAACTATGGCTACACCTTC

length: 15
D: TRBD1
J: TRBJ1-2
V: TRBV28
size: -
CDR3: CATTKGQGTNYGYTF
DNA: TGTGCCACAACAAAGGGACAGGGGACTAACTATGGCTACACCTTC

length: 17
D: TRBD1
J: TRBJ2-2
V: TRBV5-1
size: once
CDR3: CASSPLVGQGSTGELFF
DNA: TGCGCCAGCAGCCCCCTGGTGGGACAGGGGTCCACCGGGGAGCTGTTTTTT

length: 15
D: TRBD2
J: TRBJ2-1
V: TRBV7-3
size: -
CDR3: CASSFRPGGYNEQFF
DNA: TGTGCCAGCAGCTTCCGTCCGGGGGGGTACAATGAGCAGTTCTTC

length: 14
D: TRBD1
J: TRBJ2-2
V: TRBV6-4
size: -
CDR3: CASRTTGLTGELFF
DNA: TGTGCCAGCAGAACGACAGGGTTGACCGGGGAGCTGTTTTTT

length: 15
D: TRBD2
J: TRBJ2-3
V: TRBV4-1
size: -
CDR3: CASSPRLASPDTQYF
DNA: TGCGCCAGCAGCCCCCGACTAGCGTCCCCAGATACGCAGTATTTT

length: 14
D: -
J: TRBJ2-1
V: TRBV7-2
size: -
CDR3: CASSPRGRFDEQFF
DNA: TGTGCCAGCAGCCCTCGGGGTAGGTTCGATGAGCAGTTCTTC

length: 13
D: -
J: TRBJ1-2
V: TRBV5-6
size: -
CDR3: CASSLGRRHGYTF
DNA: TGTGCCAGCAGCTTGGGCCGGAGACATGGCTACACCTTC

length: 12
D: -
J: TRBJ2-7
V: TRBV5-8
size: once
CDR3: CASSSGFYEQYF
DNA: TGTGCCAGCAGCTCAGGTTTCTACGAGCAGTACTTC

length: 14
D: -
J: TRBJ2-7
V: TRBV10-3
size: -
CDR3: CAISSGAGFYEQYF
DNA: TGTGCCATCAGTTCAGGGGCCGGCTTCTACGAGCAGTACTTC

length: 13
D: -
J: TRBJ1-1
V: TRBV11-2
size: -
CDR3: CASSLATGAEAFF
DNA: TGTGCCAGCAGCTTAGCGACCGGGGCTGAAGCTTTCTTT

length: 14
D: TRBD1
J: TRBJ1-6
V: TRBV11-2
size: -
CDR3: CASNQGQGNSPLHF
DNA: TGTGCCAGCAACCAAGGACAGGGGAATTCACCCCTCCACTTT

length: 14
D: TRBD2
J: TRBJ2-3
V: TRBV3-1/TRBV3-2
size: -
CDR3: CASSLRAGTDTQYF
DNA: TGTGCCAGCAGCCTAAGAGCGGGAACAGATACGCAGTATTTT